This T cell receptor beta chain came from a study of blood T cell repertoires in COVID-19. Study in general: From the United States, Italy and Spain came samples of acute and convalescent COVID-19.

Source study methods: Reference gene primer amplification in the assay estimated nucleated cell counts. Sequencing used immunoSEQ multiplex PCR; TCRdb keeps in-frame clones, though not all of them. Clonal size and the V and J genes are those of that table, whereas D and trimming came from the DNA. The profile shows roughly 25,000 clones, about nine tenths of them singletons. V was shortened by 6 bases and J by 1 base, with 9 bases between the two germline ends. Looked up from germline, CDR1 is MDHEN and CDR2 is SYDVKM. CDR3 length: 14 residues. The clonotype comes from a human donor in a cohort sampled during active COVID-19. Sequences were obtained from peripheral blood. This chain uses TRBV28 with TRBJ1-4; D possibly corresponds to TRBD1 (5 bases). The CDR3 bases are TGTGCCAGCAGGACCCAGGGAACTAATGAAAAACTGTTTTTT. Translating it yields CASRTQGTNEKLFF.